This T cell receptor (beta chain) was identified in a study of OX40 agonist ivuxolimab in advanced cancers. Findings of the study overall: Antigens targeted by the expanded peripheral T cells were not determined. Partial responders receiving 0.1-3.0 mg/kg showed among the lowest clonal expansion.

The assay was immunoSEQ multiplex PCR, and TCRdb's table has in-frame clones only and misses some. The table includes about 28,000 clones, 70% to 85% detected once. As for this clone: Its antigen is unidentified.

Deletions cut 8 bases from V and 3 bases from J, with 4 bases between. The CDR3 loop spans 10 amino acids. Germline loops: CDR1 LNHNV, CDR2 YYDKDF (reference sequence). The specimen comprised CD4+ or CD8+ T cells sorted from blood, sampled in a trial of the OX40 agonist ivuxolimab. The chain is built from TRBV15 and TRBJ2-5; no clear D gene. This TCR was sampled from an adult with an advanced solid tumor such as melanoma, head and neck, liver or kidney cancer. Here the CDR3 DNA reads TGTGCCACCGGCGAAGAGACCCAGTACTTC. This gives the protein CATGEETQYF.